This entry features one T cell receptor (beta chain) sequence. Its target is unknown. Germline loops: CDR1 MNHNS, CDR2 SASEGT. V trimming: 4 bases; J trimming: 3 bases; junction bases outside the gene matches: 10. This CDR3 region has 16 residues. Template switching added a universal primer site; cDNA carried unique molecular identifiers. One entry per CDR3 protein results from TCRdb running MiXCR on the 5' RACE reads. Of roughly 1,500,000 distinct CDR3 sequences in the sample, about 32% are singletons; the top ten hold about 0.25%. This specimen belongs to a study of identical twins. General study results and limits: Insertions were reduced in abundant cord blood beta clonotypes but not in memory repertoires.

Sequenced input: cord blood. This receptor was obtained from a newborn girl in good health. The chain employs TRBV6-1 and TRBJ2-7; TRBD2 agrees at 9 bases. CDR3 region: CASSALAGTSSYEQYF. Here the CDR3 DNA reads TGTGCCAGCAGTGCGCTGGCCGGGACTAGCAGCTACGAGCAGTACTTC.